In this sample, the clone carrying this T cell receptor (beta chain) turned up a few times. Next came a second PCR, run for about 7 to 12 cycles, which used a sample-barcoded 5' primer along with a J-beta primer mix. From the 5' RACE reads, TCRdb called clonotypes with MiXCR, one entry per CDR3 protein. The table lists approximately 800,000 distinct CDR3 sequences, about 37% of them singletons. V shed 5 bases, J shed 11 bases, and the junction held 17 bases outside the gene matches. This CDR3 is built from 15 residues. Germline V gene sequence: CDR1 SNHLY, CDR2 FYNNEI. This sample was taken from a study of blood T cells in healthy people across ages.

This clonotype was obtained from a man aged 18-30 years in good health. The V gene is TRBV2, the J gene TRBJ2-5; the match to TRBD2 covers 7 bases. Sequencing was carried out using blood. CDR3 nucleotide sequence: TGTGCCAGCAGTTCGATGGGGGGGTCCTACAATGAGCAGTACTTC. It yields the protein CASSSMGGSYNEQYF.